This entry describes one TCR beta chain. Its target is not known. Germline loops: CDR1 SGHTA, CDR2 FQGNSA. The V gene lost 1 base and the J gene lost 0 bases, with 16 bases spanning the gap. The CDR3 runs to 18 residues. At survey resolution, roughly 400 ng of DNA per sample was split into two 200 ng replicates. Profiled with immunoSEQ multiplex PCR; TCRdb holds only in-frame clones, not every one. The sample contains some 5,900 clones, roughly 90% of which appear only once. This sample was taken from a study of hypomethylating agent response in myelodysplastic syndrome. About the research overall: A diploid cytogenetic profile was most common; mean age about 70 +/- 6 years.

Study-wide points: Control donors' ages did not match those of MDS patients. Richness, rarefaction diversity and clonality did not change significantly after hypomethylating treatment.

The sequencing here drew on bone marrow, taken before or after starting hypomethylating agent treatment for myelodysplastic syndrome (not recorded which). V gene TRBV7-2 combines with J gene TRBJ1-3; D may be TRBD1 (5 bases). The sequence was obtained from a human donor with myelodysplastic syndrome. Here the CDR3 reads CASSLGIPGPSSGNTIYF. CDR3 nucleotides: TGTGCCAGCAGCTTAGGGATACCGGGACCAAGCTCTGGAAACACCATATATTTT.